This section outlines one T cell receptor (beta chain) sequence together with its context. Its antigen remains unidentified. The source of the sample is a study of cytomegalovirus exposure and HLA in healthy donors. Background on the study: There were around 390 genotyped donors. Of these, roughly 82% fell in the genetic ancestry cluster associated with self-reported Caucasian donors. Study-level points and caveats: As a later analysis showed, a missense DCLRE1C variant was linked to trimming of TCR beta V- and J-genes. TCR beta sequences reportedly predicted the HLA-A and HLA-B alleles of most subjects accurately.

Per the germline V gene, CDR1 is SGHDT and CDR2 is YYEEEE. V lost 0 bases, J lost 6 bases, and 10 bases lay in between. This CDR3 is built from 13 residues. 60 Vbeta and 13 Jbeta primers were used in PCR. Per the authors' pipeline: An analysis performed later counted 72 million or so unique TCR beta chains (around 10 million of them shared). Measured with immunoSEQ multiplex PCR; TCRdb has only the in-frame clones, and not every one. From that table come the V and J calls and clone size; the DNA was used to work out D and trimming. Of 100,000 to 120,000 clones listed, 13% to 15% are singletons. The sequence came from a female donor in good health and CMV-seronegative. This chain connects TRBV5-6 to TRBJ2-7; a weak D match, TRBD2 (6 bases). The sample consisted of PBMCs. CDR3 sequence reads: CASSLEAGLEQYF. In DNA, the CDR3 is TGTGCCAGCAGCTTGGAGGCGGGGCTCGAGCAGTACTTC.